Shown below are 10 T cell receptor beta chains from a single sample sequenced in a study of control samples from healthy donors and cancer patients. Data came from immunoSEQ multiplex PCR; TCRdb stores just in-frame clones and leaves some out. The sample lists approximately 45,000 clones; more than 85% were seen once. Sequencing input: PBMCs. These TCRs come from a woman between 40 and 50 years old with head and neck cancer.

The chain couples TRBV30 to TRBJ2-2, with 7 bases lining up with TRBD1. V shed 1 base and J 4 bases; nucleotides not matched to a gene: 9. From germline, CDR1 is GTSNPN and CDR2 SVGIG (reference sequence). The CDR3 runs to 16 residues. The CDR3 coding sequence is TGTGCCTGGAGTGGAAGGGGGCGCGGTCCCACCGGGGAGCTGTTTTTT. Translated: CAWSGRGRGPTGELFF. The full variable domain, completed using reference TRBV30 and TRBJ2-2, is SQTIHQWPATLVQPVGSPLSLECTVEGTSNPNLYWYRQAAGRGLQLLFYSVGIGQISSEVPQNLSASRPQDRQFILSSKKLLLSDSGFYLCAWSGRGRGPTGELFFGEGSRLTVL.

This chain uses TRBV3-1 (or the pseudogene TRBV3-2) with TRBJ2-2; TRBD2 might be the D (5 bases). From germline, CDR1 is LGHDT and CDR2 YNNKEL (reference sequence). V was shortened by 1 base and J by 3 bases, with 9 bases between the two germline ends. The CDR3 consists of 15 residues. The CDR3 DNA is TGTGCCAGCAGCCAAGGATCGGGGTACACCGGGGAGCTGTTTTTT. Its translation: CASSQGSGYTGELFF.

This chain uses TRBV4-1 with TRBJ2-2; possible D gene TRBD2, 6 bases. Trimming removed 3 bases at V and 7 bases at J, with 15 bases between. CDR1 is MGHRA, CDR2 YSYEKL, per germline. There are 15 residues in the CDR3. CDR3 in amino acids: CASSQEGGTGGELFF. The CDR3, as DNA: TGCGCCAGCAGCCAGGAGGGAGGCACAGGCGGGGAGCTGTTTTTT.

The chain carries TRBV5-8 and TRBJ2-1; tentatively, D is TRBD2 (5 bases). Trimming pared 0 bases from V and 6 bases from J, leaving 19 bases between. The CDR3 extends over 17 amino acids. Germline CDR1 and CDR2: SGHTS and YDEGEE. The CDR3 region has the DNA TGTGCCAGCAGCTTGGCCTCGTTTAGCGTCGGATCCAATGAGCAGTTCTTC. Translating it yields CASSLASFSVGSNEQFF.

The V gene is TRBV7-3, the J gene TRBJ1-1; D not resolved. Deletions cut 3 bases from V and 1 base from J, with 6 bases between. The germline V gene has CDR1 SGHTA and CDR2 FQGTGA. This CDR3 is built from 13 residues. Written as DNA, the CDR3 is TGTGCCAGCAGCTTCAGGCCGAACACTGAAGCTTTCTTT. Its translation: CASSFRPNTEAFF.

The chain is built from TRBV6-4 and TRBJ2-1; no reliable D call. The germline V and J ends were trimmed by 5 bases and 0 bases, with 8 bases remaining between them. Germline CDR1 MRHNA, CDR2 SNTAGT. This CDR3 has 14 amino acids. The CDR3 spells CASSRIGSYNEQFF. In nucleotides, the CDR3 is TGTGCCAGCAGTCGAATCGGCTCCTACAATGAGCAGTTCTTC.

This sequence joins TRBV11-2 and TRBJ2-2, with D perhaps matching TRBD2 (5 bases). Looked up from germline, CDR1 is SGHAT and CDR2 is FQNNGV. CDR3 size: 11 residues. Trimming took off 11 bases at V and 4 bases at J, with 8 bases between the two ends. The CDR3 spells CAGSSTGELFF. CDR3 sequence (DNA): TGTGCCGGGAGCTCCACCGGGGAGCTGTTTTTT. Using reference TRBV11-2 and TRBJ2-2 for the parts outside the CDR3, the full variable domain is EAGVAQSPRYKIIEKRQSVAFWCNPISGHATLYWYQQILGQGPKLLIQFQNNGVVDDSQLPKDRFSAERLKGVDSTLKIQPAKLEDSAVYLCAGSSTGELFFGEGSRLTVL.

The V and J genes are TRBV6-5 and TRBJ2-7; TRBD1 aligns across 8 bases. The germline CDR1 and CDR2 sequences are MNHEY and SVGAGI. With 6 bases clipped from V and 5 bases from J, the junction kept 12 bases outside the gene matches. CDR3 length: 15 residues. For the CDR3, the DNA is TGTGCCAGCAGCAAGGCACTACAGGGGGGCGACGAGCAGTACTTC. Amino acids: CASSKALQGGDEQYF.

The genes are TRBV28 and TRBJ2-3; 7 bases fit TRBD2. From germline, CDR1 is MDHEN and CDR2 SYDVKM. The CDR3 is made up of 14 amino acids. Germline trimming cut 4 bases from V and 3 bases from J; bases unmatched to any gene: 4. Here the CDR3 DNA reads TGTGCCAGCAGTTGGGGGGAGGGGACAGATACGCAGTATTTT. It specifies CASSWGEGTDTQYF. Together with reference TRBV28 and TRBJ2-3, the CDR3 gives the full variable domain: DVKVTQSSRYLVKRTGEKVFLECVQDMDHENMFWYRQDPGLGLRLIYFSYDVKMKEKGDIPEGYSVSREKKERFSLILESASTNQTSMYLCASSWGEGTDTQYFGPGTRLTVL.

The gene calls are TRBV4-1 and TRBJ1-3; D gene unclear. Germline CDR1 reads MGHRA; CDR2 reads YSYEKL. The V end was cut by 3 bases, the J end by 0 bases, with 12 bases between. The CDR3 consists of 16 residues. The CDR3 region is CASSHSRSNSGNTIYF. CDR3 bases: TGCGCCAGCAGCCACAGCCGGTCCAACTCTGGAAACACCATATATTTT.